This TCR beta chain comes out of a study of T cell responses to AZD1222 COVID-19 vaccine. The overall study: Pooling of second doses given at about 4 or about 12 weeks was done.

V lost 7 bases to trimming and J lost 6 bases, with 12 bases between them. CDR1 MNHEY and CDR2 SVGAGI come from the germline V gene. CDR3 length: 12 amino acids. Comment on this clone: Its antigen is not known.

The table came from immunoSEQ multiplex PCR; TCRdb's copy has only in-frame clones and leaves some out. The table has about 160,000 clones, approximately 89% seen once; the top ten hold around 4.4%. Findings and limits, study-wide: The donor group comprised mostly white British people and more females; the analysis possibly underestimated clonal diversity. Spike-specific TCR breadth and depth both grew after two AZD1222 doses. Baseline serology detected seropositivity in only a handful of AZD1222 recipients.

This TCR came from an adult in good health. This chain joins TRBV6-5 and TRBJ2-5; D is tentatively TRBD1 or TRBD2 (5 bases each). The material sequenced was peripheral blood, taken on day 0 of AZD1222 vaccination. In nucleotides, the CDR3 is TGTGCCAGCAACGGGGCTGGGAAGACCCAGTACTTC. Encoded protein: CASNGAGKTQYF.